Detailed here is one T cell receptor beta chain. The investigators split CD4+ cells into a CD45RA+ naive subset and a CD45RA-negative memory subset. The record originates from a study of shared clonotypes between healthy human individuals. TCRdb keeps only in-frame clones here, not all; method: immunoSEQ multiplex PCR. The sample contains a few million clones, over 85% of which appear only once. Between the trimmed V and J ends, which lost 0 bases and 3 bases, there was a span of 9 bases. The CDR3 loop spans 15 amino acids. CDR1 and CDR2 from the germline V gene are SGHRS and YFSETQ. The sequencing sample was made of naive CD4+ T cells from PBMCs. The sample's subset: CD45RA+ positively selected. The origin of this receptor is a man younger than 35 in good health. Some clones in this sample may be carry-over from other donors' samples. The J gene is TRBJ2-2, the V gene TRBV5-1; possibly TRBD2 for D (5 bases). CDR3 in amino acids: CASSLAGLDTGELFF. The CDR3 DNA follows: TGCGCCAGCAGCTTGGCGGGGTTAGACACCGGGGAGCTGTTTTTT.